This T cell receptor beta chain was identified in a study of OX40 agonist ivuxolimab in advanced cancers. In the study overall: The costimulatory receptor OX40 (CD134) was targeted by ivuxolimab, a fully human IgG2 agonistic monoclonal antibody. Intravenous ivuxolimab was administered to patients every 2 weeks at six dose levels: 0.01, 0.1, 0.3, 1.5, 3 and 10 mg/kg. Of the roughly 50 dose-escalation patients, hepatocellular carcinoma was present in some 19, melanoma in around 15, renal cell carcinoma in 9 and head and neck cancer in 9. The dose-escalation cohort was roughly 83% male with a mean age of approximately 60 years, ranging from roughly 23 to 90. Prior anti-PD-1, anti-PD-L1 or anti-CTLA-4 therapy was permitted, and checkpoint inhibitors had been received by around 40% of dose-escalation patients. Partial responses were achieved by three dose-escalation patients, of whom one had hepatocellular carcinoma and two had cutaneous melanoma. The point of sequencing TCRbeta in the periphery was to test whether ivuxolimab changed TCR sequence diversity and drove clonal T-cell expansion. The paper describes the monotherapy dose-escalation part (N of about 55 patients) of the phase I trial of ivuxolimab. Paper-wide results and their limitations: On average, CD8+ T cells showed more expanded clones than CD4+ T cells after ivuxolimab. Low levels of normalized T-cell clonal expansion were also seen in some patients who did not respond. Partial responders in the 0.1-3.0 mg/kg groups had among the lowest normalized peripheral clonal expansion, especially among CD8+ T cells. Clonal expansion of both CD4+ and CD8+ blood T cells was observed from baseline to week 6 at doses 0.1 to 3.0 mg/kg. Which antigens the clonally expanded peripheral T cells were specific for was not determined.

As encoded in the germline V gene, CDR1 is MDHEN while CDR2 is SYDVKM. V is cut back by 4 bases and J by 7 bases, with 24 bases in the junction unmatched. From the cysteine through the phenylalanine, the CDR3 covers 20 amino acids. The DNA shown is the 60-base CDR3, in frame from base 1. Patients with autoimmune disease history or receiving systemic immunosuppression were excluded from the trial. Peripheral blood for TCR sequencing was collected from all dose cohorts at baseline, on cycle 4 day 1, and on cycle 7 day 1. Samples were obtained from an open-label, multicenter, first-in-human phase I dose-escalation trial of ivuxolimab. Adults with locally advanced or metastatic head and neck squamous cell, hepatocellular, melanoma or renal cell carcinoma were enrolled in the trial. Before TCR sequencing, CD4+ and CD8+ T cells were separately sorted from peripheral blood. To sequence the TCRbeta CDR3 region, genomic DNA was isolated from the sorted cells. The immunoSEQ Assay was used for sequencing of TCRbeta CDR3 regions. Drawn from immuneACCESS, this table holds only the in-frame rearrangements with V and J called that TCRdb kept. Clones are partly lost; checked studies trace under half to an unresolved V gene and leave the rest unexplained. Recorded for this sample are roughly 70,000 clones; 88% of them occurred a single time. The ten top clones hold roughly 0.67% of the sample.

About this clone: This receptor's antigen is unknown. Per-base qualities were not stored, and no clone one base away is much larger.

This receptor was taken from an adult with an advanced solid tumor such as melanoma, head and neck, liver or kidney cancer. Sequenced here: CD4+ or CD8+ T cells sorted from blood, sampled in a trial of the OX40 agonist ivuxolimab. The rearranged chain carries TRBV28 and TRBJ2-7, with 11 junctional bases fitting TRBD2. The CDR3 is CASSSLLGLAVHSRRSEQYF. The nucleotide sequence is given as TGTGCCAGCAGTTCCCTACTGGGACTAGCGGTTCACAGTCGCCGAAGTGAGCAGTACTTC.